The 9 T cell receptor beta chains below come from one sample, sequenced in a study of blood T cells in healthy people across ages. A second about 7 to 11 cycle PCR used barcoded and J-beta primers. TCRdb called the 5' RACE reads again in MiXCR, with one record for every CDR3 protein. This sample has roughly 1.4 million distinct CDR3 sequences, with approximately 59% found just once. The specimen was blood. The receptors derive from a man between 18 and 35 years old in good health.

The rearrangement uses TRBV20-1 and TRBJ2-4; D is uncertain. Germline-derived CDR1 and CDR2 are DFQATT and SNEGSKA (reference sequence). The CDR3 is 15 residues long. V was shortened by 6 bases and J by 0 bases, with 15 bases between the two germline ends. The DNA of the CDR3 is TGCAGTGCATCGCCCCCCAGGATAGCCAAAAACATTCAGTACTTC. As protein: CSASPPRIAKNIQYF.

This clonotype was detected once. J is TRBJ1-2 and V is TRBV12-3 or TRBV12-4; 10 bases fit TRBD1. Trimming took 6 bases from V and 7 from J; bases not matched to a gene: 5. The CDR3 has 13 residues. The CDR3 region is CASRPDRGFGYTF. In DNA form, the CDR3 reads TGTGCCAGCAGGCCGGACAGGGGGTTTGGCTACACCTTC.

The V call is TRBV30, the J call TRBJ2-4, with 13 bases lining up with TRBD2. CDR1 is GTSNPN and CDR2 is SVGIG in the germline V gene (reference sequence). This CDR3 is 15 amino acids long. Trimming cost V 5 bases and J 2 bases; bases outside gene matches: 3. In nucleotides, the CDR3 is TGTGCCTGGGGGGGGACTAGCGGGACCAAAAACATTCAGTACTTC. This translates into CAWGGTSGTKNIQYF.

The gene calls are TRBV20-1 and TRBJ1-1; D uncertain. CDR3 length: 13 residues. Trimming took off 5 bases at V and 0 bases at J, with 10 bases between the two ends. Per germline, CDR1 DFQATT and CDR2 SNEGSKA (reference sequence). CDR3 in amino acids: CSAPGPLNTEAFF. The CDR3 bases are TGCAGTGCTCCCGGACCGTTGAACACTGAAGCTTTCTTT.

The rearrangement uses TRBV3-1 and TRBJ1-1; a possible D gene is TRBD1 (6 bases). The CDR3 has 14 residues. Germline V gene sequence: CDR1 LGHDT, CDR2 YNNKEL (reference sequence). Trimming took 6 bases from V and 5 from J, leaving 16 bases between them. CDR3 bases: TGTGCCAGCAGACGGGGGCAGGGGTTGACTGAAGCTTTCTTT. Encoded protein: CASRRGQGLTEAFF. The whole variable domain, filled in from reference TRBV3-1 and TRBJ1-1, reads DTAVSQTPKYLVTQMGNDKSIKCEQNLGHDTMYWYKQDSKKFLKIMFSYNNKELIINETVPNRFSPKSPDKAHLNLHINSLELGDSAVYFCASRRGQGLTEAFFGQGTRLTVV.

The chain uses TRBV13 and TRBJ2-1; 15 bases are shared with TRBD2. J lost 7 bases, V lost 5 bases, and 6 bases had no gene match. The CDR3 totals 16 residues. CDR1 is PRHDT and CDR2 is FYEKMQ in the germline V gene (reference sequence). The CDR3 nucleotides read TGTGCCAGCAGCCCCACCGGGACTAGCGGGAGGAATGAGCAGTTCTTC. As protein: CASSPTGTSGRNEQFF.

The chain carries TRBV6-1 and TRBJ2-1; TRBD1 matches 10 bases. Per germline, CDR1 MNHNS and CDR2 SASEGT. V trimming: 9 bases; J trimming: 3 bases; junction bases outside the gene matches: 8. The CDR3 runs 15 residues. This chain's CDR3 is CASKTGTGVYNEQFF. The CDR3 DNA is TGTGCCAGTAAGACCGGGACAGGGGTCTACAATGAGCAGTTCTTC.

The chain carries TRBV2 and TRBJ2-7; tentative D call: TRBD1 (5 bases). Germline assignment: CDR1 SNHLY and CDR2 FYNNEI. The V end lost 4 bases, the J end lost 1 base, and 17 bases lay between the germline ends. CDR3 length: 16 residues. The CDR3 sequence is CASSGEEQGRSYEQYF. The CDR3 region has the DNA TGTGCCAGCAGTGGTGAGGAGCAGGGAAGGTCCTACGAGCAGTACTTC.

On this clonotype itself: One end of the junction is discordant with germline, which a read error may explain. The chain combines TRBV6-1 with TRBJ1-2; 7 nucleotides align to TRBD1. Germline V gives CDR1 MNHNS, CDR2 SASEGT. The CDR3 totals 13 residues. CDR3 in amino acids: CAGGDRAAYDYTF. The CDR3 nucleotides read TGTGCCGGAGGAGACAGGGCCGCCTATGACTACACCTTC.